A selection of T cell receptor beta chains follows, all from one sample in a study of early stage breast cancer tumors. TCRdb keeps only in-frame clones here, not all; method: immunoSEQ multiplex PCR. Counted here are more than 55,000 clones, around three quarters occurring once; the ten biggest clones make up around 3.7%. Sequencing was carried out using blood. All receptors derive from a person aged 30 to 39 with breast cancer. CDR3s leave out the opening cysteine and the closing phenylalanine or tryptophan.

V gene: TRBV18
CDR3 length: 13
CDR3 protein: ASSPRGVLSNGYT

V gene: TRBV19
CDR3 length: 15
CDR3 protein: ASSIPLAGGLGNEQF

V gene: TRBV6-5
CDR3 length: 12
CDR3 protein: ASSFRGTYEKLF

V gene: TRBV9
CDR3 length: 18
CDR3 protein: ASTLEGDRGHTMDTGELF

V gene: TRBV6-5
CDR3 length: 12
CDR3 protein: ASSYFLGVHEQF

V gene: TRBV11-2
CDR3 length: 15
CDR3 protein: ASSSLTGGKGNQPQH

V gene: TRBV7-9
CDR3 length: 11
CDR3 protein: ASSSWGTDTQY

V gene: TRBV5-6
CDR3 length: 12
CDR3 protein: AESAAQSSYEQY

V gene: TRBV6-4
CDR3 length: 13
CDR3 protein: ASKETAGETDTQY

V gene: TRBV5-6
CDR3 length: 11
CDR3 protein: ASAEDTTLEQY

V gene: TRBV11-2
CDR3 length: 18
CDR3 protein: ASSLEVWGPGTGYGQPQH

V gene: TRBV19
CDR3 length: 11
CDR3 protein: ASKRERTGELF

V gene: TRBV4-1
CDR3 length: 13
CDR3 protein: ASSRPGGRIYEQY